This T cell receptor (beta chain) was profiled in a study of cytomegalovirus exposure and HLA in healthy donors. Across the whole study: Tens of millions of unique TCRs, all from HLA-typed donors, were included in an early release of the data.

The CDR3 is 11 residues long. The ends lost 7 bases at V and 5 bases at J; junction bases unmatched: 0. The germline CDR1 and CDR2 sequences are SQVTM and ANQGSEA. Vbeta (60) and Jbeta (13) primers were used in the PCR. TCRdb keeps only in-frame clones here, not all; method: immunoSEQ multiplex PCR. The sample consists of some 50,000 clones, approximately 70% of them appearing once. The source is a woman in her fifties or sixties in good health and CMV-seropositive. The chain recombines TRBV29-1 with TRBJ2-3; TRBD2 agrees at 10 bases. The sequenced sample consisted of PBMCs. CDR3 in amino acids: CSGLAGDTQYF. Written as DNA, the CDR3 is TGCAGCGGACTAGCGGGAGATACGCAGTATTTT.